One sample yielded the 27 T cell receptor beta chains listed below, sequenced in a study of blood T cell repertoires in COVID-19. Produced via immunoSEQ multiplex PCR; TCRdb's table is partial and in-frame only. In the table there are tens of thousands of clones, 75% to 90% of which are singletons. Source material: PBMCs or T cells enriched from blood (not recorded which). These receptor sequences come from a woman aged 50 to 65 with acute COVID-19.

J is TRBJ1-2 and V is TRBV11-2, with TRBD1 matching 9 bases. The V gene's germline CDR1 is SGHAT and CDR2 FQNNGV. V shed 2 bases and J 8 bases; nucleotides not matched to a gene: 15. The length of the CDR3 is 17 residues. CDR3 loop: CASSLRGRTGGEGGYTF. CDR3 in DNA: TGTGCCAGCAGCTTACGGGGGAGAACAGGGGGCGAAGGCGGCTACACCTTC.

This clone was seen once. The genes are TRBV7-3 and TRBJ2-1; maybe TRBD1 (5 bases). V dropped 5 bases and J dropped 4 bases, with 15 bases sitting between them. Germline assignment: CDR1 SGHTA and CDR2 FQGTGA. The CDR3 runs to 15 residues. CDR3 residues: CASSHPGKSYNEQFF. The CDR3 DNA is TGTGCCAGCAGCCATCCAGGGAAATCGTACAATGAGCAGTTCTTC.

CDR3 residues: CASSLVATEAFF. The CDR3 DNA sequence: TGTGCCAGCAGCTTGGTGGCCACTGAAGCTTTCTTT. The gene calls are TRBV5-8 and TRBJ1-1; no definite D call. The CDR3 consists of 12 residues. V lost 0 bases and J 4 bases, leaving 4 bases between the germline ends. The germline CDR1 and CDR2 sequences are SGHTS and YDEGEE. The full variable domain, its missing parts supplied by reference TRBV5-8 and TRBJ1-1, is EAGVTQSPTHLIKTRGQQATLRCSPISGHTSVYWYQQALGLGLQFLLWYDEGEERNRGNFPPRFSGRQFPNYSSELNVNALELEDSALYLCASSLVATEAFFGQGTRLTVV.

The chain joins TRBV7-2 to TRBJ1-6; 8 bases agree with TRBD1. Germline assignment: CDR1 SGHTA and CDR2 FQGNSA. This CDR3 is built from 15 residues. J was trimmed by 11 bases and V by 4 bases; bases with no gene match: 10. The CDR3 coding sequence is TGTGCCAGCAGCTCGATAGACAGGGGAGGAACACCCCTCCACTTT. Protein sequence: CASSSIDRGGTPLHF.

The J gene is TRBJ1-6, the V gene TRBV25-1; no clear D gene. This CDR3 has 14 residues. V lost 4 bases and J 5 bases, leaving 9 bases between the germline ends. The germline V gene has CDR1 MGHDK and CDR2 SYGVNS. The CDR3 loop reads CASSARSDNSPLHF. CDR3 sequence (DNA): TGTGCCAGCAGTGCCCGTTCCGATAATTCACCCCTCCACTTT.

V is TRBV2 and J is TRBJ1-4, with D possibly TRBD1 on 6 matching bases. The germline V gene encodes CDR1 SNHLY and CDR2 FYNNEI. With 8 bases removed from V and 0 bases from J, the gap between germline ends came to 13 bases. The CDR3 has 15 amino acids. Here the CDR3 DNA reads TGTGCCAGCCAGGGGCAGGCTGCAACTAATGAAAAACTGTTTTTT. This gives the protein CASQGQAATNEKLFF.

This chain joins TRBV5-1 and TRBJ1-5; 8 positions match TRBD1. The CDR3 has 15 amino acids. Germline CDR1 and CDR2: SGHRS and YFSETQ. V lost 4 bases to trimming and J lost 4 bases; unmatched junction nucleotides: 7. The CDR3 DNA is TGCGCCAGCAGCGAATCCGGGACAGGTAATCAGCCCCAGCATTTT. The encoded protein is CASSESGTGNQPQHF.

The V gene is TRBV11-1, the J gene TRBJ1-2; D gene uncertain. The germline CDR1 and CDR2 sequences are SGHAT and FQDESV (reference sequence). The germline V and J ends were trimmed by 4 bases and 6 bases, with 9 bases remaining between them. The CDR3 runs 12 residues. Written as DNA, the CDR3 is TGTGCCAGCAGCTCCTTACTCGATGGCTACACCTTC. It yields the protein CASSSLLDGYTF.

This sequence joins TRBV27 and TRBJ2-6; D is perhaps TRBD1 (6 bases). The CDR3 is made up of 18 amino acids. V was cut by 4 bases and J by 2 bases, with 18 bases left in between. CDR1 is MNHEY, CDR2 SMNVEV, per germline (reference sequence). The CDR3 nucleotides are TGTGCCAGCAGTTCTCGACAGGCAGTAGGGGCTGGGGCCAACGTCCTGACTTTC. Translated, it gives CASSSRQAVGAGANVLTF.

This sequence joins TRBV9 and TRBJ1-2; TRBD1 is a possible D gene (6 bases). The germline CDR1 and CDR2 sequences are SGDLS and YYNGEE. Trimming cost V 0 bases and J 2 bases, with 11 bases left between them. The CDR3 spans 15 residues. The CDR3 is CASSVVRGGNYGYTF. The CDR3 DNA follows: TGTGCCAGCAGCGTAGTGAGGGGGGGCAACTATGGCTACACCTTC.

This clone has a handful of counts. The CDR3 here is CAWRGGQASSYNEQFF. Here the CDR3 DNA reads TGTGCCTGGAGAGGCGGACAGGCGAGCTCCTACAATGAGCAGTTCTTC. The chain employs TRBV30 and TRBJ2-1; 7 nucleotides line up with TRBD1. Germline trimming cut 3 bases from V and 0 bases from J; bases unmatched to any gene: 8. This CDR3 spans 16 amino acids. The germline gives CDR1 GTSNPN, CDR2 SVGIG (reference sequence).

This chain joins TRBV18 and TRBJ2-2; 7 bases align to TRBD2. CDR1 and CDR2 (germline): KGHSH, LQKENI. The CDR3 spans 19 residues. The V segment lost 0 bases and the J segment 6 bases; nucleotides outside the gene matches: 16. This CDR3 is CASSPPGTILDLSPGELFF. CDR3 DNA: TGTGCCAGCTCACCACCGGGGACTATCCTCGATTTATCGCCCGGGGAGCTGTTTTTT.

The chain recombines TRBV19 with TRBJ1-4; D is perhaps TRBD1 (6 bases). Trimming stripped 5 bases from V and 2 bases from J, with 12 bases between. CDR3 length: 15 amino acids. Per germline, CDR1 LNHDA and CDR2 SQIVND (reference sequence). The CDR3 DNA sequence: TGTGCCAGTAGTCCCCGGACAGCCACTAATGAAAAACTGTTTTTT. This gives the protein CASSPRTATNEKLFF.

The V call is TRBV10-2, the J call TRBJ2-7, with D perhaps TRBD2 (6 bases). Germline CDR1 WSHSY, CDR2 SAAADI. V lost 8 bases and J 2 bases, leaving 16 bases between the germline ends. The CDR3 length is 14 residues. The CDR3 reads CASRNGGGPYEQYF. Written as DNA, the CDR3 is TGCGCCAGCCGCAACGGGGGTGGCCCCTACGAGCAGTACTTC.

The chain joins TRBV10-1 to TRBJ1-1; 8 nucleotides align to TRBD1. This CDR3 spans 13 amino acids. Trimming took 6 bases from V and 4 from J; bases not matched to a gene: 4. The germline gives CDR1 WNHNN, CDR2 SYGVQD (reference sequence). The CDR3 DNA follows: TGCGCCAGCAGCAGGGGGCTAGGCACTGAAGCTTTCTTT. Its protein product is CASSRGLGTEAFF.

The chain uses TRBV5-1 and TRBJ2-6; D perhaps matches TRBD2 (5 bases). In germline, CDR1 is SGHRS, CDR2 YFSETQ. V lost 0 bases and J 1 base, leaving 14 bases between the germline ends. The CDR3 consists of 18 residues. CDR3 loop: CASSLEEGIRSGANVLTF. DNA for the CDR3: TGCGCCAGCAGCTTGGAAGAGGGCATTAGGTCTGGGGCCAACGTCCTGACTTTC.

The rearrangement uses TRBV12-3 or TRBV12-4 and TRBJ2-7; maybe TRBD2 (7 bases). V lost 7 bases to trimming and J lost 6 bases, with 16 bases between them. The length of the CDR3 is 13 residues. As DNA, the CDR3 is TGTGCCAGCACCGGGGGGACACAGGGCGAGCAGTACTTC. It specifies CASTGGTQGEQYF.

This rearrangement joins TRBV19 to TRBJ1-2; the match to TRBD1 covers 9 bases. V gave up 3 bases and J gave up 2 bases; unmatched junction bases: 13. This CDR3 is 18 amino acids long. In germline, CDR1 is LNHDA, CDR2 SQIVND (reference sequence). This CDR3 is CASSIIGTGLHDNYGYTF. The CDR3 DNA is TGTGCCAGTAGTATTATCGGGACAGGGTTACATGACAACTATGGCTACACCTTC.

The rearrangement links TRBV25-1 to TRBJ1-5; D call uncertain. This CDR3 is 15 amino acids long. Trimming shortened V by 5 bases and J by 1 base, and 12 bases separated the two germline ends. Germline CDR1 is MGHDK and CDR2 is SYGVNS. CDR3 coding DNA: TGTGCCAGCAGTCCCGATCCCGGGAGCAATCAGCCCCAGCATTTT. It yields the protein CASSPDPGSNQPQHF.

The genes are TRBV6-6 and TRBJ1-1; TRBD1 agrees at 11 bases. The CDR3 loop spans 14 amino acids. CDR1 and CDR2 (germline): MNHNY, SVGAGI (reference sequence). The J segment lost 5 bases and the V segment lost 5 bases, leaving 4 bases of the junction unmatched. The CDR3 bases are TGTGCCAGCAGTCCCCGGGACAGGGGGACTGAAGCTTTCTTT. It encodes CASSPRDRGTEAFF.

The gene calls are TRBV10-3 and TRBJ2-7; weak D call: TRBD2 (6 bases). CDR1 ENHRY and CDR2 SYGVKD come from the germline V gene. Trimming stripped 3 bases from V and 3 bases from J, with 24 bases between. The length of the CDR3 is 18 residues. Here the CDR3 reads CAISDLGLLPRFNYEQYF. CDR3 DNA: TGTGCCATCAGTGATTTGGGACTCCTCCCTCGCTTCAACTACGAGCAGTACTTC.

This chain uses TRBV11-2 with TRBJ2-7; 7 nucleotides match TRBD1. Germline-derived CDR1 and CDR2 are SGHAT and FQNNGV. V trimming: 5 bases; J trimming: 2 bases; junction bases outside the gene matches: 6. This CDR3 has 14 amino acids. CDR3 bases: TGTGCCAGCAGCGGACAGGCGTCGGCCTACGAGCAGTACTTC. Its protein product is CASSGQASAYEQYF.

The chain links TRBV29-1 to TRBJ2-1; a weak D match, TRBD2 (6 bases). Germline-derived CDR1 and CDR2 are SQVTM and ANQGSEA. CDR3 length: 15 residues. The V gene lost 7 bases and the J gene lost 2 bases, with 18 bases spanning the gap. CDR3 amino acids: CSESISGRAYNEQFF. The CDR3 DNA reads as TGCAGCGAATCGATTAGCGGTAGGGCCTACAATGAGCAGTTCTTC.

CDR3 in amino acids: CATKRTSGSGDTQYF. The CDR3 bases are TGTGCCACCAAGCGGACTAGCGGGAGCGGAGATACGCAGTATTTT. The rearrangement uses TRBV15 and TRBJ2-3, with 13 bases that match TRBD2. The ends lost 7 bases at V and 5 bases at J; junction bases unmatched: 6. This CDR3 is built from 15 residues. The germline V gene encodes CDR1 LNHNV and CDR2 YYDKDF (reference sequence).

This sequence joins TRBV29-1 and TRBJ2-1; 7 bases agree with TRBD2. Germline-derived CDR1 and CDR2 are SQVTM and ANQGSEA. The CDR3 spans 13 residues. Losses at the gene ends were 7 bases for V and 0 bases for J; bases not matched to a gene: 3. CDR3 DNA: TGCAGCGCTGGGACTACCTCCTACAATGAGCAGTTCTTC. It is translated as CSAGTTSYNEQFF.

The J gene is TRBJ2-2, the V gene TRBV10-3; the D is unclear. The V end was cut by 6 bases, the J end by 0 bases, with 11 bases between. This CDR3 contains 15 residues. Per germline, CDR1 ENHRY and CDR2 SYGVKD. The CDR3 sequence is CAISPPRANTGELFF. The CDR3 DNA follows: TGTGCCATCAGCCCACCGAGAGCGAACACCGGGGAGCTGTTTTTT.

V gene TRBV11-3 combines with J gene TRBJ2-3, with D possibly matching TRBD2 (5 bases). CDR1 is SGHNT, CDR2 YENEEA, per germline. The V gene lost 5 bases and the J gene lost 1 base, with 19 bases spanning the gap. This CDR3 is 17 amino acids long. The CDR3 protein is CASSVRRAGDGTDTQYF. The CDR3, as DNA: TGTGCCAGCAGCGTCAGGCGGGCCGGGGATGGCACAGATACGCAGTATTTT.